Below are 11 T cell receptor beta chains sequenced from a single sample in a study of lymphopenia after photon versus proton radiotherapy. Sequenced by immunoSEQ multiplex PCR; TCRdb stores in-frame clones only, minus some. The table includes some 76,000 clones, less than 95% detected once. The sequences come from peripheral blood, collected from a patient treated with photon-based radiotherapy. The receptors come from a woman aged 40 to 50 with cholangiocarcinoma.

V usage is TRBV18 and J usage is TRBJ1-2; D is possibly TRBD1 (5 bases). The CDR3 runs to 16 residues. Germline CDR1 is KGHSH and CDR2 is LQKENI. V was pared by 5 bases and J by 8 bases, with 24 bases between. The CDR3, as DNA: TGTGCCAGCTCAGCCAGTAACCCCCCGGACACCCAGGGCTACACCTTC. This gives the protein CASSASNPPDTQGYTF.

The chain has TRBV15 and TRBJ1-6; 8 nucleotides align to TRBD1. CDR1 and CDR2 (germline): LNHNV, YYDKDF (reference sequence). J gave up 6 bases and V 3 bases, and 7 bases lay outside the gene matches. The CDR3 runs to 16 residues. CDR3 DNA sequence: TGTGCCACCAGCAGCTGGGTAGGACAGGGTAATTCACCCCTCCACTTT. Protein: CATSSWVGQGNSPLHF.

The gene calls are TRBV28 and TRBJ2-7, with 7 bases fitting TRBD1. J gave up 1 base and V 3 bases, and 6 bases lay outside the gene matches. CDR3 length: 15 residues. Per the germline V gene, CDR1 is MDHEN and CDR2 is SYDVKM. CDR3 protein: CASSFTTGWSYEQYF. The DNA for the CDR3 is TGTGCCAGCAGTTTTACGACAGGGTGGTCCTACGAGCAGTACTTC.

The CDR3 DNA sequence: TGTGCCAGCAGCCAAGGTCCTTCGTGGACGGGAGCTAATGAAAAACTGTTTTTT. Encoded protein: CASSQGPSWTGANEKLFF. V and J are TRBV4-2 and TRBJ1-4; D unclear. Germline V gene data show CDR1 as LGHNA and CDR2 as YNFKEQ. The CDR3 has 18 amino acids. The V end lost 1 base, the J end lost 3 bases, and 18 bases lay between the germline ends.

The gene calls are TRBV29-1 and TRBJ2-7, with a weak D call TRBD2 (6 bases). The CDR3 extends over 14 amino acids. The ends were cut back, 7 bases at V and 7 bases at J, with 23 bases in the middle. Per the germline V gene, CDR1 is SQVTM and CDR2 is ANQGSEA. The CDR3: CSARDAGLPQEQYF. Written as DNA, the CDR3 is TGCAGCGCCCGGGACGCGGGGTTGCCTCAAGAGCAGTACTTC.

V and J are TRBV27 and TRBJ2-5; 9 bases are a match to TRBD1. From germline, CDR1 is MNHEY and CDR2 SMNVEV (reference sequence). J lost 0 bases, V lost 3 bases, and 11 bases had no gene match. This CDR3 spans 18 amino acids. CDR3 sequence reads: CASSFTSLGTGYQETQYF. In DNA form, the CDR3 reads TGTGCCAGCAGTTTTACCTCCCTTGGGACAGGGTACCAAGAGACCCAGTACTTC.

The chain uses TRBV4-2 and TRBJ1-6; TRBD1 might be the D (6 bases). The CDR3 spans 16 residues. Per germline, CDR1 LGHNA and CDR2 YNFKEQ. Trimming removed 0 bases from V and 4 bases from J, with 10 bases in between. CDR3 region: CASSQEAQGYNSPLHF. DNA of the CDR3: TGTGCCAGCAGCCAAGAGGCTCAGGGGTATAATTCACCCCTCCACTTT.

The CDR3 here is CASSFPRQNYGYTF. CDR3 in DNA: TGTGCCAGCAGTTTTCCTAGACAAAACTATGGCTACACCTTC. The V and J genes are TRBV28 and TRBJ1-2, with D unclear. Trimming pared 3 bases from V and 2 bases from J, leaving 10 bases between. The CDR3 is 14 residues long. From germline, CDR1 is MDHEN and CDR2 SYDVKM.

This sequence joins TRBV28 and TRBJ1-3, with D unresolved. CDR3 length: 15 residues. Germline-derived CDR1 and CDR2 are MDHEN and SYDVKM. V was pared by 8 bases and J by 0 bases, with 14 bases between. The CDR3 region has the DNA TGTGCCAGCCACAAGGATGCTGCCTCTGGAAACACCATATATTTT. Protein sequence: CASHKDAASGNTIYF. The full variable domain, its missing parts supplied by reference TRBV28 and TRBJ1-3, is DVKVTQSSRYLVKRTGEKVFLECVQDMDHENMFWYRQDPGLGLRLIYFSYDVKMKEKGDIPEGYSVSREKKERFSLILESASTNQTSMYLCASHKDAASGNTIYFGEGSWLTVV.

In this sample, this clone turned up once. The gene calls are TRBV5-5 and TRBJ2-1; 14 nucleotides agree with TRBD2. With 0 bases clipped from V and 4 bases from J, the junction kept 3 bases outside the gene matches. CDR1 is SGHKS and CDR2 is YYEKEE in the germline V gene (reference sequence). The CDR3 is 17 residues long. For the CDR3, the DNA is TGTGCCAGCAGCTTGGCGACTAGCGGGAGGGGTTACAATGAGCAGTTCTTC. It is translated as CASSLATSGRGYNEQFF.

The J gene is TRBJ2-6, the V gene TRBV18, with 9 bases matching TRBD1. J was trimmed by 0 bases and V by 0 bases; bases with no gene match: 0. Germline V CDR1 and CDR2: KGHSH, LQKENI. This CDR3 has 17 amino acids. CDR3 residues: CASSPPTGGSGANVLTF. The CDR3 DNA reads TGTGCCAGCTCACCACCGACAGGGGGCTCTGGGGCCAACGTCCTGACTTTC.